The present T cell receptor beta chain was sequenced within a study of blood T cell repertoires in COVID-19. Study summary: Donors in the United States, Italy and Spain gave samples during acute or convalescent COVID-19. Sources were T cells, B-cell-depleted T cells, or PBMCs; the material itself was cDNA or gDNA.

Per the original methods: Amplifying reference gene primers gave estimates of nucleated cell counts. Assay: immunoSEQ multiplex PCR; the TCRdb copy retains only in-frame clones and omits some. The DNA was the basis for D and trimming; V, J and clone size are from that table. The table has about 110,000 clones, around 83% seen once. This CDR3 region has 15 residues. CDR1 and CDR2 (germline): SNHLY, FYNNEI. Deletions cut 4 bases from V and 0 bases from J, with 12 bases between. Input material: peripheral blood. This TCR derives from a woman in her seventies with acute or convalescent COVID-19. This chain links TRBV2 with TRBJ1-1; TRBD1 might be the D (5 bases). The CDR3 DNA follows: TGTGCCAGCAGTGGGAAGACAGTTATGAACACTGAAGCTTTCTTT. This translates into CASSGKTVMNTEAFF.